Shown below are 24 T cell receptor beta chains from a single sample sequenced in a study of cytomegalovirus exposure and HLA in healthy donors. Researchers ran the PCR with 60 Vbeta and 13 Jbeta primers. Produced via immunoSEQ multiplex PCR; TCRdb's table is partial and in-frame only. This sample has about 130,000 clones, with over 60% found just once. The sequencing input was PBMCs. The receptors were sampled from a human donor in good health.

The chain has TRBV19 and TRBJ2-1; 9 bases match TRBD1. The CDR3 runs to 14 residues. CDR1 is LNHDA, CDR2 SQIVND, per germline (reference sequence). The J segment lost 4 bases and the V segment lost 9 bases, leaving 7 bases of the junction unmatched. CDR3 loop: CASRQGGWYNEQFF. The CDR3 region has the DNA TGTGCCAGCCGACAGGGGGGTTGGTACAATGAGCAGTTCTTC.

The V call is TRBV7-8, the J call TRBJ2-7, with 12 nucleotides matching TRBD2. The V gene end was trimmed by 1 base and the J gene end by 1 base; junction bases not matched to a gene: 8. The CDR3 totals 18 residues. Germline assignment: CDR1 SGHVS and CDR2 FQNEAQ. This chain's CDR3 is CASSLDLAGGQGSYEQYF. Written as DNA, the CDR3 is TGTGCCAGCAGCTTAGATCTAGCGGGAGGGCAGGGGTCCTACGAGCAGTACTTC.

The chain is built from TRBV4-3 and TRBJ2-1; 10 positions agree with TRBD2. This CDR3 is 18 amino acids long. V was clipped by 0 bases and J by 3 bases; unmatched bases: 8. Per the germline V gene, CDR1 is LGHNA and CDR2 is YSLEER. CDR3 protein: CASSQEPSGRIGYNEQFF. The CDR3 DNA is TGCGCCAGCAGCCAAGAACCTAGCGGGAGAATAGGCTACAATGAGCAGTTCTTC.

The chain recombines TRBV13 with TRBJ2-3; 11 bases line up with TRBD2. Germline trimming cut 5 bases from V and 2 bases from J; bases unmatched to any gene: 6. Germline V gives CDR1 PRHDT, CDR2 FYEKMQ (reference sequence). The CDR3 loop spans 16 amino acids. CDR3 coding DNA: TGTGCCAGCAGCCGTAGCGGGAGGGGGGCCACAGATACGCAGTATTTT. Translating it yields CASSRSGRGATDTQYF.

The J gene is TRBJ2-5, the V gene TRBV18, with 8 bases that match TRBD2. The length of the CDR3 is 15 residues. Germline V gives CDR1 KGHSH, CDR2 LQKENI. The J segment lost 1 base and the V segment lost 0 bases, leaving 1 base of the junction unmatched. The CDR3 region is CASSPPSGVQETQYF. Here the CDR3 DNA reads TGTGCCAGCTCACCACCTAGCGGGGTCCAAGAGACCCAGTACTTC.

This CDR3 reads CASSLGQRGGLDEQFF. The CDR3 region has the DNA TGTGCCAGCAGCTTGGGGCAGCGGGGGGGCCTCGATGAGCAGTTCTTC. The chain uses TRBV5-8 and TRBJ2-1; 10 bases are shared with TRBD2. The germline V gene encodes CDR1 SGHTS and CDR2 YDEGEE. Trimming removed 0 bases from V and 8 bases from J; junction bases left unmatched: 8. This CDR3 has 16 amino acids.

The V call is TRBV30, the J call TRBJ2-5, with TRBD2 matching 7 bases. This CDR3 spans 13 amino acids. CDR1 is GTSNPN, CDR2 SVGIG, per germline (reference sequence). J lost 7 bases, V lost 4 bases, and 9 bases had no gene match. CDR3 sequence: CAWTGGSPGTQYF. The CDR3 region has the DNA TGTGCCTGGACCGGGGGGAGCCCCGGGACCCAGTACTTC. The full variable domain, in which reference TRBV30 and TRBJ2-5 provide the parts outside the CDR3, is SQTIHQWPATLVQPVGSPLSLECTVEGTSNPNLYWYRQAAGRGLQLLFYSVGIGQISSEVPQNLSASRPQDRQFILSSKKLLLSDSGFYLCAWTGGSPGTQYFGPGTRLLVL.

The chain joins TRBV30 to TRBJ2-3, with a possible D match to TRBD2 (6 bases). Germline loops: CDR1 GTSNPN, CDR2 SVGIG (reference sequence). The CDR3 spans 16 residues. Trimming cost V 5 bases and J 2 bases, with 20 bases left between them. CDR3 sequence: CAWRLRTILDTDTQYF. The CDR3 DNA reads as TGTGCCTGGCGACTCCGGACTATCCTCGACACAGATACGCAGTATTTT.

The chain is built from TRBV11-2 and TRBJ2-7; tentatively, D is TRBD1 (6 bases). The V gene lost 5 bases and the J gene lost 0 bases, with 11 bases spanning the gap. The CDR3 totals 14 residues. Germline-derived CDR1 and CDR2 are SGHAT and FQNNGV. CDR3 nucleotide sequence: TGTGCCAGCAGCCCCGACAGGACCTCCTACGAGCAGTACTTC. Protein: CASSPDRTSYEQYF.

The rearrangement uses TRBV5-4 and TRBJ1-6; D possibly corresponds to TRBD1 (5 bases). CDR1 SGHNT and CDR2 YYREEE come from the germline V gene (reference sequence). CDR3 length equals 18 residues. With 3 bases removed from V and 1 base from J, the gap between germline ends came to 17 bases. The CDR3 sequence is CASSSPQGIGSYNSPLHF. DNA of the CDR3: TGTGCCAGCAGCTCGCCCCAGGGTATTGGTTCCTATAATTCACCCCTCCACTTT.

This clone is a singleton in its sample. The chain uses TRBV4-1 and TRBJ2-7, with a tentative D call TRBD2 (6 bases). The CDR3 extends over 15 amino acids. V was cut by 5 bases and J by 0 bases, with 14 bases left in between. Germline values: CDR1 MGHRA, CDR2 YSYEKL. This chain's CDR3 is CASSTRLVSSYEQYF. For the CDR3, the DNA is TGCGCCAGCAGCACTAGACTAGTAAGCTCCTACGAGCAGTACTTC.

The chain employs TRBV4-2 and TRBJ1-1, with 11 nucleotides matching TRBD1. V lost 0 bases, J lost 6 bases, and 6 bases stayed unmatched. Germline V gene lookup returns CDR1 LGHNA and CDR2 YNFKEQ. The CDR3 runs to 16 residues. The CDR3 nucleotides read TGTGCCAGCAGCCAAGACCAGGACAGGGGGCTGGCTGAAGCTTTCTTT. This codes for CASSQDQDRGLAEAFF.

The chain recombines TRBV27 with TRBJ2-3; D gene ambiguous. Looked up from germline, CDR1 is MNHEY and CDR2 is SMNVEV (reference sequence). Trimming cost V 4 bases and J 4 bases, with 9 bases left between them. The CDR3 runs 13 residues. The CDR3 spells CASSWLGADTQYF. The CDR3 DNA is TGTGCCAGCAGTTGGTTGGGCGCAGATACGCAGTATTTT.

The V and J genes are TRBV18 and TRBJ2-5; 7 positions match TRBD1. The CDR3 contains 14 residues. Germline V gene data show CDR1 as KGHSH and CDR2 as LQKENI. V was clipped by 5 bases and J by 4 bases; unmatched bases: 7. CDR3 protein: CASSTRQGSETQYF. The DNA of the CDR3 is TGTGCCAGCTCAACGAGACAGGGATCAGAGACCCAGTACTTC.

The chain recombines TRBV27 with TRBJ1-4; D is unclear. Germline V lookup: CDR1 MNHEY, CDR2 SMNVEV (reference sequence). This CDR3 spans 13 amino acids. V lost 8 bases to trimming and J lost 8 bases, with 15 bases between them. CDR3 bases: TGTGCCAGCGGTCCCGGGGTGGGAGAAAAACTGTTTTTT. Amino acid sequence: CASGPGVGEKLFF.

On this clone: Other DNA sequences in this sample translate to the same CDR3. This sequence joins TRBV5-6 and TRBJ1-1; 7 nucleotides line up with TRBD1. This CDR3 comprises 15 residues. Germline CDR1 SGHDT, CDR2 YYEEEE. V trimming: 4 bases; J trimming: 0 bases; junction bases outside the gene matches: 6. The CDR3 loop is CASSKLDRMNTEAFF. CDR3 DNA: TGTGCCAGCAGCAAACTGGACAGGATGAACACTGAAGCTTTCTTT.

This clone was recorded once. V and J are TRBV2 and TRBJ1-1, with TRBD1 as a possible D gene (5 bases). This CDR3 region has 13 residues. Trimming pared 10 bases from V and 1 base from J, leaving 13 bases between. CDR1 is SNHLY, CDR2 FYNNEI, per germline. The CDR3 nucleotides are TGTGCCACACGCAGGGATGAGAACACTGAAGCTTTCTTT. It is translated as CATRRDENTEAFF. The whole variable domain, filled in from reference TRBV2 and TRBJ1-1, reads EPEVTQTPSHQVTQMGQEVILRCVPISNHLYFYWYRQILGQKVEFLVSFYNNEISEKSEIFDDQFSVERPDGSNFTLKIRSTKLEDSAMYFCATRRDENTEAFFGQGTRLTVV.

The rearrangement links TRBV7-9 to TRBJ1-1; D might be TRBD1 (6 bases). Germline CDR1 and CDR2: SEHNR and FQNEAQ (reference sequence). V lost 5 bases, J lost 3 bases, and 16 bases lay in between. The CDR3 runs 15 residues. The chain's CDR3 is CASSLRGGGDTEAFF. As DNA, the CDR3 is TGTGCCAGCAGCCTCAGGGGCGGTGGAGACACTGAAGCTTTCTTT.

The chain has TRBV7-9 and TRBJ2-6; D possibly corresponds to TRBD1 (6 bases). The CDR3 is 19 amino acids. V was shortened by 1 base and J by 0 bases, with 16 bases between the two germline ends. Germline V gene sequence: CDR1 SEHNR, CDR2 FQNEAQ (reference sequence). DNA of the CDR3: TGTGCCAGCAGCTTAGGTCTTCGGACAGATAGCTCTGGGGCCAACGTCCTGACTTTC. Protein product: CASSLGLRTDSSGANVLTF.

The chain recombines TRBV6-4 with TRBJ2-3, with 7 bases aligning to TRBD2. With 2 bases clipped from V and 6 bases from J, the junction kept 8 bases outside the gene matches. Germline CDR1 MRHNA, CDR2 SNTAGT. The CDR3 contains 15 residues. The CDR3 protein is CASSDGTNMGDTQYF. CDR3 in DNA: TGTGCCAGCAGTGACGGGACTAACATGGGGGATACGCAGTATTTT.

This chain joins TRBV5-1 and TRBJ1-2, with 9 bases identical to TRBD1. CDR3 length: 15 residues. V dropped 0 bases and J dropped 6; count of bases not matched to a gene: 6. The germline CDR1 and CDR2 sequences are SGHRS and YFSETQ. The CDR3 spells CASSLDWDRVNGYTF. Here the CDR3 DNA reads TGCGCCAGCAGCTTGGACTGGGACAGGGTTAATGGCTACACCTTC.

V usage is TRBV21-1 and J usage is TRBJ1-3. TRBV21-1 is a recognized pseudogene. There are 14 residues in the CDR3. The CDR3 DNA is TGTGCCAGCAGCAAACTCGGCTCTGGAAACACCATATATTTT. This gives the protein CASSKLGSGNTIYF.

This clone was seen a single time. This rearrangement joins TRBV6-5 to TRBJ2-3, with 16 bases fitting TRBD2. Germline V lookup: CDR1 MNHEY, CDR2 SVGAGI. Trimming removed 6 bases from V and 4 bases from J; junction bases left unmatched: 1. The CDR3 spans 15 residues. Here the CDR3 reads CASRGLAGGPDTQYF. The CDR3 DNA reads TGTGCCAGCAGGGGACTAGCGGGGGGGCCAGATACGCAGTATTTT.

This chain joins TRBV6-4 and TRBJ1-1, with D uncertain. CDR3 length: 12 residues. Germline V gives CDR1 MRHNA, CDR2 SNTAGT. V was cut by 2 bases and J by 5 bases, with 6 bases left in between. Here the CDR3 DNA reads TGTGCCAGCAGTGACGGAGGGACTGAAGCTTTCTTT. The encoded protein is CASSDGGTEAFF.